The 32 T cell receptor beta chains reported below all come from one sample, sequenced in a study of neurological immune-mediated disorders. TCRdb used MiXCR to reprocess the 5' RACE reads, holding one entry per CDR3 protein. Of under 75,000 distinct CDR3 sequences listed, 3.2% are singletons. The sequenced material came from PBMCs. The receptor source for this set is a woman aged 45-59 years with multiple sclerosis.

This clonotype was counted many times. This chain connects TRBV19 to TRBJ2-7; TRBD2 aligns across 11 bases. Germline V gene sequence: CDR1 LNHDA, CDR2 SQIVND (reference sequence). Losses at the gene ends were 2 bases for V and 4 bases for J; bases not matched to a gene: 10. The CDR3 length is 17 residues. The CDR3 region has the DNA TGTGCCAGTAGTATAAGCAATACCGGGACTAGCGGATACGAGCAGTACTTC. This gives the protein CASSISNTGTSGYEQYF.

This clonotype was counted many times. The V gene is TRBV7-2, the J gene TRBJ1-4, with D possibly TRBD1 on 6 matching bases. Germline loops: CDR1 SGHTA, CDR2 FQGNSA. The CDR3 covers 19 residues. With 5 bases removed from V and 0 bases from J, the gap between germline ends came to 22 bases. The CDR3 loop reads CASSHSGTRGTATNEKLFF. The CDR3 region has the DNA TGTGCCAGCAGCCATTCCGGGACAAGGGGGACTGCAACTAATGAAAAACTGTTTTTT.

This clonotype has a count of ten or more. The chain has TRBV27 and TRBJ2-2; no clear D. Per the germline V gene, CDR1 is MNHEY and CDR2 is SMNVEV (reference sequence). The CDR3 extends over 16 amino acids. The V and J ends lost 2 bases and 3 bases respectively, with 13 bases between them. The DNA of the CDR3 is TGTGCCAGCAGTTTAGGGGTCAGCGCCTACACCGGGGAGCTGTTTTTT. Its translation: CASSLGVSAYTGELFF.

In this sample, this clonotype turned up many times. The chain couples TRBV12-3 or TRBV12-4 to TRBJ1-4; 8 bases fit TRBD1. The trim removed 6 bases at V and 7 bases at J, leaving 10 bases unmatched. The CDR3 is made up of 15 amino acids. Written as DNA, the CDR3 is TGTGCCAGCAGCCCCGGACAGGGCGTGAGTGAAAAACTGTTTTTT. It is translated as CASSPGQGVSEKLFF.

This clonotype was observed at least ten times. The J gene is TRBJ1-3, the V gene TRBV5-1; no clear D gene. Trimming removed 4 bases from V and 0 bases from J, with 8 bases in between. CDR1 and CDR2 (germline): SGHRS, YFSETQ. The CDR3 has 14 amino acids. CDR3 bases: TGCGCCAGCAGCGGACCTACCTCTGGAAACACCATATATTTT. Translation gives CASSGPTSGNTIYF.

This clonotype was observed a handful of times. This sequence may be a read error, since a much larger clone differs from it by one base. V gene TRBV19 combines with J gene TRBJ2-2, with D perhaps TRBD1 or TRBD2 (5 bases each). This CDR3 has 15 amino acids. The germline V gene encodes CDR1 LNHDA and CDR2 SQIVND (reference sequence). The CDR3 sequence: CVSSIGTQYTGELFF. As DNA, the CDR3 is TGTGTCAGTAGTATCGGGACGCAATACACCGGGGAGCTGTTTTTT.

This clonotype was observed at least ten times. This chain joins TRBV27 and TRBJ1-5; D is perhaps TRBD1 (6 bases). Germline CDR1 reads MNHEY; CDR2 reads SMNVEV (reference sequence). The CDR3 sequence is 17 residues long. Trimming removed 2 bases from V and 0 bases from J, with 14 bases in between. CDR3 coding DNA: TGTGCCAGCAGTTTAGTGGCCCAGGGGTATAGCAATCAGCCCCAGCATTTT. This translates into CASSLVAQGYSNQPQHF.

This clonotype was counted a few times. A clone one base away is much larger, so this may be a read error. The chain uses TRBV20-1 and TRBJ1-5; D unclear. From germline, CDR1 is DFQATT and CDR2 SNEGSKA (reference sequence). The CDR3 covers 12 residues. Trimming pared 7 bases from V and 0 bases from J, leaving 7 bases between. This chain's CDR3 is CSDLNSNQPQHF. The CDR3 DNA reads TGCAGTGATTTAAATAGCAATCAGCCCCAGCATTTT.

This clonotype was detected ten times or more. V usage is TRBV7-2 and J usage is TRBJ2-3, with D possibly matching TRBD1 (6 bases). Per germline, CDR1 SGHTA and CDR2 FQGNSA. Trimming pared 5 bases from V and 2 bases from J, leaving 8 bases between. The CDR3 consists of 13 residues. CDR3 coding DNA: TGTGCCAGCAGCAGACAGGTCACAGATACGCAGTATTTT. Its protein is CASSRQVTDTQYF.

The sample holds many counts of this clonotype. This chain uses TRBV20-1 with TRBJ2-2; maybe TRBD1 (6 bases). The CDR3 length is 13 residues. Germline V CDR1 and CDR2: DFQATT, SNEGSKA (reference sequence). Trimming removed 3 bases at V and 7 bases at J, with 12 bases between. CDR3 coding DNA: TGCAGTGCTAGTAACAGGGTGGGCGGGGAGCTGTTTTTT. The encoded protein is CSASNRVGGELFF.

There are many counts of this clonotype. The chain couples TRBV12-3 or TRBV12-4 to TRBJ1-1, with D perhaps TRBD1 (6 bases). The V and J ends lost 4 bases and 3 bases respectively, with 12 bases between them. The CDR3 spans 14 residues. CDR3 nucleotide sequence: TGTGCCAGCAGTTCCCTCTCAGGGGACACTGAAGCTTTCTTT. This sequence encodes CASSSLSGDTEAFF.

This clonotype has at least ten counts. This chain joins TRBV5-1 and TRBJ2-5; 9 bases agree with TRBD1. Germline values: CDR1 SGHRS, CDR2 YFSETQ. Trimming cost V 4 bases and J 4 bases; bases outside gene matches: 5. This CDR3 spans 14 amino acids. The CDR3 reads CASSDNRGRETQYF. CDR3 nucleotide sequence: TGCGCCAGCAGCGATAACAGGGGGCGAGAGACCCAGTACTTC.

Regarding this clonotype: It is unclear where the CDR3 begins or ends on the DNA, so no DNA is shown, and the CDR3 is as TCRdb lists it. V is TRBV7-5 and J is TRBJ2-1; TRBD1 is the table's D call and was not checked against the DNA. TRBV7-5 is noted as a pseudogene. The CDR3 spans 19 residues, counting both ends. The CDR3 protein is CISVSEALGGTPLRNEQFF.

This clonotype came up many times. The chain uses TRBV5-1 and TRBJ1-2; D may be TRBD1 (6 bases). CDR1 and CDR2 (germline): SGHRS, YFSETQ. The CDR3 sequence is 14 residues long. Between the trimmed V and J ends, which lost 1 base and 2 bases, there was a span of 9 bases. CDR3 residues: CASSLTGTNYGYTF. CDR3 coding DNA: TGCGCCAGCAGCTTGACAGGGACGAACTATGGCTACACCTTC.

The sample holds a few counts of this clonotype. The chain carries TRBV4-1 and TRBJ1-5; D not resolved. The CDR3 contains 13 residues. Trimming left V 0 bases short and J 6 bases short, with 6 bases between. Germline loops: CDR1 MGHRA, CDR2 YSYEKL. The CDR3 spells CASSQESAQPQHF. The CDR3 bases are TGCGCCAGCAGCCAAGAATCTGCTCAGCCCCAGCATTTT.

This clonotype was recorded at least ten times. The chain has TRBV5-1 and TRBJ2-3; 11 nucleotides align to TRBD2. V lost 4 bases, J lost 2 bases, and 9 bases stayed unmatched. The CDR3 is 17 amino acids. CDR1 and CDR2 from the germline V gene are SGHRS and YFSETQ. CDR3 loop: CASSPGTSGWNTDTQYF. CDR3 bases: TGCGCCAGCAGCCCCGGGACTAGCGGATGGAACACAGATACGCAGTATTTT. Full variable domain (remainder filled in from reference TRBV5-1 and TRBJ2-3): KAGVTQTPRYLIKTRGQQVTLSCSPISGHRSVSWYQQTPGQGLQFLFEYFSETQRNKGNFPGRFSGRQFSNSRSEMNVSTLELGDSALYLCASSPGTSGWNTDTQYFGPGTRLTVL.

This clonotype is judged medium-sized. One end of the junction is discordant with germline, which a read error may explain. V gene TRBV9 combines with J gene TRBJ2-1; D is possibly TRBD2 (6 bases). The germline V gene encodes CDR1 SGDLS and CDR2 YYNGEE. This CDR3 has 13 residues. CDR3 amino acids: CASSGLGYNEQFF. The CDR3 bases are TGTGCCAGTAGCGGCCTGGGATACAATGAGCAGTTCTTC.

Ten or more counts support this clonotype. The J gene is TRBJ2-1, the V gene TRBV7-2, with D perhaps matching TRBD2 (8 bases). CDR3 length: 15 residues. Trimming pared 3 bases from V and 2 bases from J, leaving 11 bases between. Germline V gene lookup returns CDR1 SGHTA and CDR2 FQGNSA. The CDR3 sequence: CASSFSGTAYNEQFF. The CDR3, as DNA: TGTGCCAGCAGCTTTAGCGGGACAGCCTACAATGAGCAGTTCTTC.

The table lists this clonotype with many counts. V is TRBV12-3 or TRBV12-4 and J is TRBJ2-3; the match to TRBD2 covers 7 bases. This CDR3 region has 16 residues. Unmatched junction bases numbered 8, after V lost 2 bases and J lost 3 bases. CDR3 nucleotides: TGTGCCAGCAGTTTAACGACTAGCTCGAGAACAGATACGCAGTATTTT. It encodes CASSLTTSSRTDTQYF.

This clonotype has a count of ten or more. The V and J genes are TRBV5-1 and TRBJ2-7, with D maybe TRBD1 (6 bases). This CDR3 contains 13 residues. Per the germline V gene, CDR1 is SGHRS and CDR2 is YFSETQ. V was trimmed by 7 bases and J by 3 bases, leaving 14 bases between them. Here the CDR3 DNA reads TGCGCCAGCGGACGGGACACCTACTACGAGCAGTACTTC. Its translation: CASGRDTYYEQYF.

Many counts were recorded for this clonotype. V is TRBV27 and J is TRBJ2-5; D is uncertain. Germline V CDR1 and CDR2: MNHEY, SMNVEV (reference sequence). This CDR3 spans 13 amino acids. The V end was cut by 6 bases, the J end by 2 bases, with 10 bases between. CDR3 region: CASSNRFQETQYF. For the CDR3, the DNA is TGTGCCAGCAGCAACCGGTTTCAAGAGACCCAGTACTTC.

Concerning this clonotype itself: This may stem from a read error, because a much larger clone lies one nucleotide away. The rearrangement links TRBV6-5 to TRBJ2-2; D call uncertain. Germline assignment: CDR1 MNHEY and CDR2 SVGAGI. V lost 5 bases to trimming and J lost 6 bases, with 16 bases between them. This CDR3 comprises 15 residues. The chain's CDR3 is CASSRARAIAGELFF. CDR3 sequence (DNA): TGTGCCAGCAGTCGGGCTCGAGCGATCGCCGGGGAGCTGTTTTTT.

This clonotype was recorded at least ten times. The chain employs TRBV7-6 and TRBJ2-7, with D maybe TRBD1 (6 bases). Germline V gene sequence: CDR1 SGHVS, CDR2 FNYEAQ. Trimming removed 1 base at V and 3 bases at J, with 13 bases between. The CDR3 is 15 residues long. The CDR3 nucleotides are TGTGCCAGCAGCTTAGAACCAGGGGCCTACTACGAGCAGTACTTC. Translation gives CASSLEPGAYYEQYF.

This clonotype was observed many times. This chain uses TRBV12-3 or TRBV12-4 with TRBJ2-5, with 9 bases lining up with TRBD2. The CDR3 has 15 amino acids. The junction had 9 bases not matched to a gene; V was cut back by 5 bases and J by 5 bases. The CDR3 region has the DNA TGTGCCAGCAGTCCTCAGCGGGGGGAGGCTGAGACCCAGTACTTC. Protein: CASSPQRGEAETQYF.

About this clonotype: This may be a read error, as it is one base from a much larger clone. The chain joins TRBV29-1 to TRBJ1-4; D is unclear. Germline V lookup: CDR1 SQVTM, CDR2 ANQGSEA. V was pared by 1 base and J by 6 bases, with 9 bases between. The CDR3 totals 13 residues. CDR3 sequence (DNA): TGCAGCGTTGAAGGAAAGGGCCATGAAAAACTGTTTTTT. Protein product: CSVEGKGHEKLFF.

This clonotype was detected many times. The chain combines TRBV7-2 with TRBJ2-7, with TRBD2 matching 10 bases. Germline V gene sequence: CDR1 SGHTA, CDR2 FQGNSA. With V trimmed by 5 bases and J by 2 bases, 3 bases remained unmatched. The CDR3 is 14 residues long. CDR3 nucleotide sequence: TGTGCCAGCAGCACCAGCGGGGGGGCCTACGAGCAGTACGTC. This gives the protein CASSTSGGAYEQYV.

The table lists this clonotype with many counts. The genes are TRBV20-1 and TRBJ1-2; 7 nucleotides agree with TRBD1. With 5 bases clipped from V and 0 bases from J, the junction kept 0 bases outside the gene matches. In germline, CDR1 is DFQATT, CDR2 SNEGSKA (reference sequence). The CDR3 totals 12 residues. The CDR3 reads CSAGTANYGYTF. The CDR3 DNA reads as TGCAGTGCTGGGACAGCTAACTATGGCTACACCTTC.

This clonotype was picked up many times. The rearrangement uses TRBV7-2 and TRBJ2-3, with 10 bases identical to TRBD2. The CDR3 is 15 residues long. Unmatched junction bases numbered 11, after V lost 8 bases and J lost 6 bases. The germline V gene has CDR1 SGHTA and CDR2 FQGNSA. Here the CDR3 DNA reads TGTGCCAGCTCGAGGAGCGGGGGGGCCGGGGATACGCAGTATTTT. Translated: CASSRSGGAGDTQYF.

This clonotype was seen at least ten times. The CDR3 DNA is TGCAGTGCTAGGACTAGCGGGGACGCCGAGCAGTTCTTC. The encoded protein is CSARTSGDAEQFF. The rearrangement joins TRBV20-1 to TRBJ2-1; 11 nucleotides line up with TRBD2. Germline V CDR1 and CDR2: DFQATT, SNEGSKA (reference sequence). Trimming removed 3 bases from V and 10 bases from J; junction bases left unmatched: 5. The CDR3 totals 13 residues.

This clonotype was recorded at least ten times. This sequence joins TRBV6-6 and TRBJ2-1; D remains ambiguous. Germline CDR1 reads MNHNY; CDR2 reads SVGAGI (reference sequence). The CDR3 has 12 amino acids. Trimming shortened V by 7 bases and J by 4 bases, and 8 bases separated the two germline ends. The CDR3 protein is CASKSDYNEQFF. CDR3 bases: TGTGCCAGCAAGTCCGATTACAATGAGCAGTTCTTC.

This clonotype has ten or more counts. V and J are TRBV20-1 and TRBJ2-3; TRBD1 matches at 7 bases. Looked up from germline, CDR1 is DFQATT and CDR2 is SNEGSKA (reference sequence). V lost 6 bases and J lost 2; bases outside the gene matches: 8. The CDR3 is 14 residues long. The CDR3 spells CSADRDRSTDTQYF. The CDR3 DNA follows: TGCAGTGCAGACCGGGACAGATCCACAGATACGCAGTATTTT.

In its sample, this clonotype was seen a few times. A much larger clone differs from this one at a single base, so this may be a read error. V is TRBV10-3 and J is TRBJ1-6, with D uncertain. Germline values: CDR1 ENHRY, CDR2 SYGVKD. CDR3 length equals 13 residues. The CDR3 nucleotides read TGTGCCATCAGTGAGAGGGCAGATTCACACCTCCACTTT. Residues: CAISERADSHLHF.